Below are 9 T cell receptor beta chains sequenced from a single sample in a study of T cells in Graves' hyperthyroidism and ophthalmopathy (dated 2019 in TCRdb). Library preparation employed multiplex PCR. These reads were obtained on an Illumina HiSeq 2000. The TCR beta CDR3 regions were amplified from RNA transcripts. The first round of RT-PCR for the TCR CDR3 was performed with the HTBI primer set and the Qiagen OneStep RT-PCR kit. The public reads were reprocessed in TCRdb via fastp at Q25 and MiXCR, keeping in-frame beta chains. Rows with a matching CDR3 protein are joined into one entry that keeps the most common DNA and genes. The sample table shows roughly 200,000 distinct CDR3 sequences, and less than 20% are seen once. Roughly 50% of the sample goes to the ten largest clones. The sequenced sample consisted of blood. These receptors all come from a woman in her 50s with Graves' hyperthyroidism.

This clonotype appeared many times. This rearrangement joins TRBV10-3 to TRBJ2-1, with 9 positions matching TRBD1. Germline V lookup: CDR1 ENHRY, CDR2 SYGVKD. The CDR3 is 14 residues long. The V gene end was trimmed by 4 bases and the J gene end by 7 bases; junction bases not matched to a gene: 5. Here the CDR3 DNA reads TGTGCCATCAGTGGTCGACAGGGGGGGAATGAGCAGTTCTTC. Protein sequence: CAISGRQGGNEQFF.

In its sample, this clonotype was seen a few times. The chain uses TRBV5-1 and TRBJ2-5, with D possibly matching TRBD2 (6 bases). The CDR3 spans 14 residues. Trimming left V 0 bases short and J 2 bases short, with 8 bases between. Germline CDR1 and CDR2: SGHRS and YFSETQ. CDR3 in DNA: TGCGCCAGCAGCTTGGTGGGGACTCAAGAGACCCAGTACTTC. Protein product: CASSLVGTQETQYF.

The CDR3 sequence: CSVEEEWTGQGFYGYTF. The DNA for the CDR3 is TGCAGCGTTGAAGAAGAGTGGACGGGACAGGGGTTCTATGGCTACACCTTC. The chain is built from TRBV29-1 and TRBJ1-2, with 10 bases fitting TRBD1. J gave up 4 bases and V 0 bases, and 11 bases lay outside the gene matches. The germline CDR1 and CDR2 sequences are SQVTM and ANQGSEA. The CDR3 runs 17 residues.

This clonotype was seen at least ten times. The genes are TRBV12-3 or TRBV12-4 and TRBJ1-1; D gene unclear. This CDR3 has 13 residues. The V and J ends lost 6 bases and 6 bases respectively, with 14 bases between them. CDR3 region: CASSPNKAAEAFF. Written as DNA, the CDR3 is TGTGCCAGCAGCCCAAATAAAGCCGCTGAAGCTTTCTTT.

This chain uses TRBV7-3 with TRBJ2-2; no firm D call. Per germline, CDR1 SGHTA and CDR2 FQGTGA. The ends were cut back, 1 base at V and 0 bases at J, with 18 bases in the middle. The length of the CDR3 is 19 residues. For the CDR3, the DNA is TGTGCCAGCAGCTTAAGCCCACGCACGTTATTAGCGAACACCGGGGAGCTGTTTTTT. This sequence encodes CASSLSPRTLLANTGELFF.

This clonotype showed up many times. V is TRBV2 and J is TRBJ2-1, with TRBD1 identical over 9 bases. This CDR3 region has 15 residues. Germline assignment: CDR1 SNHLY and CDR2 FYNNEI. V was pared by 5 bases and J by 2 bases, with 4 bases of the junction left unmatched. The CDR3: CASSWTGAAYNEQFF. CDR3 bases: TGTGCCAGCAGTTGGACAGGGGCAGCCTACAATGAGCAGTTCTTC.

This CDR3 is CASSLWGGPRKNEQFF. CDR3 in DNA: TGTGCCAGCAGTTTATGGGGCGGGCCCCGAAAGAATGAGCAGTTCTTC. V is TRBV28 and J is TRBJ2-1; TRBD2 might be the D (5 bases). This CDR3 is built from 16 residues. The germline V gene encodes CDR1 MDHEN and CDR2 SYDVKM. The V and J ends lost 0 bases and 7 bases respectively, with 16 bases between them.

The chain links TRBV9 to TRBJ2-1; 8 bases line up with TRBD2. In germline, CDR1 is SGDLS, CDR2 YYNGEE. The V gene end was trimmed by 0 bases and the J gene end by 6 bases; junction bases not matched to a gene: 14. The CDR3 covers 18 residues. The CDR3 nucleotides are TGTGCCAGCAGCGTAGCTTTCACTAGCGGTCTAATTCCCAATGAGCAGTTCTTC. It yields the protein CASSVAFTSGLIPNEQFF.

The sample holds many counts of this clonotype. The rearrangement uses TRBV10-3 and TRBJ2-3, with D tentatively TRBD2 (6 bases). V lost 6 bases, J lost 0 bases, and 22 bases lay in between. Germline lookup yields CDR1 ENHRY and CDR2 SYGVKD. The CDR3 sequence is 18 residues long. In DNA form, the CDR3 reads TGTGCCATCAGGGGGTTGGAGGAGACTAGTACCAGCACAGATACGCAGTATTTT. Translation: CAIRGLEETSTSTDTQYF.